Listed here are 2 T cell receptor beta chains from one sample, sequenced in a study of control samples from healthy donors and cancer patients. Some clones are missing from TCRdb's copy, which holds only in-frame ones; the method was immunoSEQ multiplex PCR. This sample has 150,000 or so clones; approximately 92% occur once, and the top ten carry approximately 2%. Material for sequencing was blood. These receptor sequences come from a woman aged 45-65 years in good health.

The J gene is TRBJ1-5, the V gene TRBV2; a weak D match, TRBD1 (6 bases). V lost 5 bases and J lost 4, with 12 bases in between. This CDR3 spans 14 amino acids. Germline V gene data show CDR1 as SNHLY and CDR2 as FYNNEI. CDR3 nucleotides: TGTGCCAGCAGTCGAACGCAGGGGAATCAGCCCCAGCATTTT. Encoded protein: CASSRTQGNQPQHF.

The V and J genes are TRBV5-1 and TRBJ1-2; TRBD1 aligns across 7 bases. The germline gives CDR1 SGHRS, CDR2 YFSETQ. This CDR3 region has 15 residues. V was clipped by 0 bases and J by 3 bases; unmatched bases: 5. The CDR3 DNA is TGCGCCAGCAGCTTGGCGGACAGGCGAGACTATGGCTACACCTTC. It translates to CASSLADRRDYGYTF.